This T cell receptor (beta chain) was profiled in a study of T cell responses to AZD1222 COVID-19 vaccine. Study-wide results and caveats: At 160-218 and 743-854, vaccine-associated CD4 TCRs were dominant, and they spanned spike. Sampling that yielded the repertoires occurred only after the peak T cell response.

CDR3 length: 16 amino acids. The germline V gene encodes CDR1 LGHNA and CDR2 YNFKEQ. Trimming pared 0 bases from V and 1 base from J, leaving 11 bases between. As regards this clone: Its specificity is unknown.

Profiled with immunoSEQ multiplex PCR; TCRdb holds only in-frame clones, not every one. The sample carries some 110,000 clones, about 89% recorded once. Both about-4-week and about-12-week second-dose recipients were combined. The specimen comprised peripheral blood, sampled 28 days after the second AZD1222 dose. This chain links TRBV4-2 with TRBJ2-3; D remains ambiguous. The sequence derives from an adult who received the AZD1222 COVID-19 vaccine. The CDR3 DNA reads TGTGCCAGCAGCCAAGAATTAGGGCCCGGCACAGATACGCAGTATTTT. This sequence encodes CASSQELGPGTDTQYF.